The rows below give T cell receptor beta chains drawn from one sample of a study of spatial heterogeneity in lung cancer. TCRdb reprocessed the 5' RACE reads via MiXCR and lists one record per CDR3 protein. The sample yields roughly 48,000 distinct CDR3 sequences, less than 6% seen once. The specimen comprised PBMCs, sampled at surgery. The origin of the receptors is a male donor with early-stage non-small cell lung cancer. Each CDR3 is given with its conserved first and last residue. Each record gives: clone size, D gene, J gene, V gene, CDR3 protein, CDR3 DNA. A D gene is named only where the DNA matches it firmly. Some rows have no size entry. The others give once, few or many, or a class for an expanded clone.

>many|.|TRBJ1-1|TRBV12-3/TRBV12-4
CASSLGEAEAFF
TGTGCCAGCAGTTTGGGGGAGGCTGAAGCTTTCTTT
>many|.|TRBJ1-2|TRBV24-1
CATSDLQGTNYGYTF
TGTGCCACCAGTGACCTCCAGGGGACTAACTATGGCTACACCTTC
>few|.|TRBJ1-1|TRBV5-5
CASSPVGGPNTEAFF
TGTGCCAGCAGCCCCGTGGGCGGACCGAACACTGAAGCTTTCTTT
>many|.|TRBJ1-2|TRBV6-6
CATGGANYGYTF
TGTGCCACAGGAGGGGCTAACTATGGCTACACCTTC
>.|TRBD2|TRBJ2-5|TRBV10-1
CASSSGTGGETQYF
TGCGCCAGCTCTTCAGGGACCGGGGGGGAGACCCAGTACTTC
>many|.|TRBJ1-5|TRBV7-2
CASTRRGGNQPQHF
TGTGCCAGCACCAGGAGGGGAGGAAATCAGCCCCAGCATTTT
>.|.|TRBJ2-1|TRBV20-1
CSALGDSAQQFF
TGCAGTGCCCTTGGGGATAGCGCACAACAATTCTTC
>few|TRBD2|TRBJ2-2|TRBV5-1
CASSSTSGRALGGELFF
TGCGCCAGCAGCTCGACTAGCGGGAGGGCCCTCGGCGGGGAGCTGTTTTTT
>many|TRBD1|TRBJ1-2|TRBV7-4
CASSWSLRDRGGKNYGYTF
TGTGCCAGCAGCTGGTCACTACGGGACAGGGGAGGTAAAAACTATGGCTACACCTTC
>many|TRBD2|TRBJ2-1|TRBV6-2/TRBV6-3
CASSSGNSYNEQFF
TGTGCCAGCAGTAGCGGGAACTCCTACAATGAGCAGTTCTTC
>many|TRBD1|TRBJ2-5|TRBV7-9
CASSLGIAGTGEETQYF
TGTGCCAGCAGCTTAGGGATCGCCGGGACAGGGGAAGAGACCCAGTACTTC
>many|TRBD1|TRBJ2-2|TRBV30
CAWSHRGNTGELFF
TGTGCCTGGAGCCACAGGGGGAACACCGGGGAGCTGTTTTTT
>many|.|TRBJ1-2|TRBV6-1
CASNQQGPNYGYTF
TGTGCCAGCAACCAGCAGGGGCCTAACTATGGCTACACCTTC
>few|.|TRBJ2-2|TRBV19
CASSPNPTGSGELFF
TGTGCCAGTAGTCCAAACCCTACAGGGTCCGGGGAGCTGTTTTTT
>many|.|TRBJ1-5|TRBV28
CASTMGGQPQHF
TGTGCCAGCACCATGGGTGGTCAGCCCCAGCATTTT
>many|.|TRBJ2-1|TRBV2
CASSVGPLPNEQFF
TGTGCCAGCAGTGTCGGGCCTCTCCCCAATGAGCAGTTCTTC